This TCR beta chain was profiled in a study of T cells expressing NK-cell markers. Study-wide background: Underlying the TCR beta repertoires were sorted CD3+CD56+NKG2C+, CD3+CD56+NKG2C- and CD3+CD56-NKG2C+ T cells. Findings and limits, study-wide: CD8+ T cells in roughly six donors included dominant NKG2C+ clonotypes at roughly 1.0-7.0%.

To note about this clonotype: Its target is unknown.

There are 13 residues in the CDR3. The germline V gene encodes CDR1 SEHNR and CDR2 FQNEAQ (reference sequence). TCRdb re-called the 5' RACE reads; every CDR3 protein appears as one record, without DNA. The sample table includes about 410,000 distinct CDR3 sequences. Sequenced material: blood T cells: a sorted CD56 or NKG2C T cell subset, CD4+ or CD8+ T cells, or bulk PBMC T cells (not recorded which). This TCR derives from a woman between 50 and 59 years old in good health. This chain links TRBV7-9 with TRBJ2-7; there is no DNA to check the TCRdb D call of TRBD2. This chain's CDR3 is CASSPGTTEEQYF.